The rows below give T cell receptor beta chains drawn from one sample of a study of neurological immune-mediated disorders. Using its own MiXCR run on the 5' RACE reads, TCRdb lists one record per CDR3 protein. Of around 33,000 distinct CDR3 sequences in the sample, 20% to 25% were seen once. Sequences were obtained from CD4+ T cells from blood. The receptor source for this set is a man in his forties or fifties with HTLV-1-associated myelopathy (HAM/TSP). CDR3s include the opening cysteine and the closing phenylalanine or tryptophan. Each record gives: V gene, D gene, J gene, clone size, CDR3 DNA, CDR3 protein. D genes are given only for firm matches. Expanded clones are given a class, and other clones once, few, many or no size at all.

V gene: TRBV5-1; D gene: -; J gene: TRBJ2-2; clone size: many; CDR3 DNA: TGCGCCAGCAGCTTGCTTCCCTCCGGGGAGCTGTTTTTT; CDR3 protein: CASSLLPSGELFF
V gene: TRBV27; D gene: -; J gene: TRBJ1-1; clone size: -; CDR3 DNA: TGTGCCAGCAGAGTAGGCCAGATGAACACTGAAGCTTTCTTT; CDR3 protein: CASRVGQMNTEAFF
V gene: TRBV7-3; D gene: TRBD1; J gene: TRBJ2-6; clone size: many; CDR3 DNA: TGTGCCAGCAGCTTAAGGGGACAGACGAGCTCTGGGGCCAACGTCCTGACTTTC; CDR3 protein: CASSLRGQTSSGANVLTF
V gene: TRBV6-1; D gene: TRBD1; J gene: TRBJ1-2; clone size: -; CDR3 DNA: TGTGCCAGCAACCCAGACAGGGTAGCTAACTATGGCTACACCTTC; CDR3 protein: CASNPDRVANYGYTF
V gene: TRBV6-5; D gene: -; J gene: TRBJ1-4; clone size: many; CDR3 DNA: TGTGCCAGCAGTTCTTTGGACGCCGGGCTAAAGGTTGTAAAACTGTTTTTT; CDR3 protein: CASSSLDAGLKVVKLFF
V gene: TRBV5-6; D gene: -; J gene: TRBJ2-2; clone size: many; CDR3 DNA: TGTGCCAGCAGCTCCCCCAGGGATTTGTTCACCGGGGAGCTGTTTTTT; CDR3 protein: CASSSPRDLFTGELFF
V gene: TRBV15; D gene: -; J gene: TRBJ2-7; clone size: many; CDR3 DNA: TGTGCCACCAGCAGAGGGGGGGAGCCCTACGAGCAGTACTTC; CDR3 protein: CATSRGGEPYEQYF
V gene: TRBV20-1; D gene: -; J gene: TRBJ1-2; clone size: many; CDR3 DNA: TGCAGTGCTAATATACCGACGGGTTATGGCTACACCTTC; CDR3 protein: CSANIPTGYGYTF
V gene: TRBV20-1; D gene: TRBD2; J gene: TRBJ2-7; clone size: -; CDR3 DNA: TGCAGTGTTAGAGGTACTAGCGTTAACTACGAGCAGTACTTC; CDR3 protein: CSVRGTSVNYEQYF
V gene: TRBV10-3; D gene: -; J gene: TRBJ1-5; clone size: many; CDR3 DNA: TGTGCCATCAGTGAGTCAACGGCAGGGGAAGGTCCCCAGCATTTT; CDR3 protein: CAISESTAGEGPQHF
V gene: TRBV19; D gene: -; J gene: TRBJ2-1; clone size: -; CDR3 DNA: TGTGCCAGTAGGCCCCCAGGGGTTAGCTCCTACAATGAGCAGTTCTTC; CDR3 protein: CASRPPGVSSYNEQFF
V gene: TRBV20-1; D gene: TRBD2; J gene: TRBJ2-1; clone size: once; CDR3 DNA: TGCAGTGCTACTAGCGGGGGGGGTTCCTACAATGAGCAGTTCTTC; CDR3 protein: CSATSGGGSYNEQFF
V gene: TRBV7-9; D gene: TRBD1; J gene: TRBJ2-7; clone size: many; CDR3 DNA: TGTGCCAGCAGCTTAGGAGGGGGCAGGCAGTACTTC; CDR3 protein: CASSLGGGRQYF
V gene: TRBV4-1; D gene: -; J gene: TRBJ2-1; clone size: many; CDR3 DNA: TGCGCCAGCAGCCACACCCCGGGTAGGGAAGATGAGCAGTTCTTC; CDR3 protein: CASSHTPGREDEQFF
V gene: TRBV29-1; D gene: -; J gene: TRBJ2-1; clone size: -; CDR3 DNA: TGCAGCGTTGAAGAACCGGGACGGATACTTAACCCCTCCTACAATGAGCAGTTCTTC; CDR3 protein: CSVEEPGRILNPSYNEQFF
V gene: TRBV3-1; D gene: -; J gene: TRBJ1-5; clone size: -; CDR3 DNA: TGTGCCAGCAGCCAAGGTAGTGGGGATCAGCCCCAGCATTTT; CDR3 protein: CASSQGSGDQPQHF
V gene: TRBV29-1; D gene: TRBD1; J gene: TRBJ1-4; clone size: many; CDR3 DNA: TGCAGCGTTGCTACCGGGACAGGAGGAGGGAGTGAAAAACTGTTTTTT; CDR3 protein: CSVATGTGGGSEKLFF
V gene: TRBV5-1; D gene: -; J gene: TRBJ1-1; clone size: many; CDR3 DNA: TGCGCCAGCAGCTTGGATAACACTGAAGCTTTCTTT; CDR3 protein: CASSLDNTEAFF
V gene: TRBV20-1; D gene: -; J gene: TRBJ1-1; clone size: many; CDR3 DNA: TGCAGTGCTAGAGATTCGGGCAGAATCCTGAACACTGAAGCTTTCTTT; CDR3 protein: CSARDSGRILNTEAFF
V gene: TRBV24-1; D gene: -; J gene: TRBJ2-1; clone size: few; CDR3 DNA: TGTGCCACCAGTGCTCGCAGCTCCTACAATGAGCAGTTCTTC; CDR3 protein: CATSARSSYNEQFF
V gene: TRBV5-1; D gene: -; J gene: TRBJ1-1; clone size: many; CDR3 DNA: TGCGCCAGCACCCCCCGTGGGGCACTGAACACTGAAGCTTTCTTT; CDR3 protein: CASTPRGALNTEAFF
V gene: TRBV6-5; D gene: TRBD2; J gene: TRBJ2-1; clone size: many; CDR3 DNA: TGTGCCAGCAGCTTGGCGGGAGGGTCGCAGTTCTTC; CDR3 protein: CASSLAGGSQFF
V gene: TRBV18; D gene: TRBD1; J gene: TRBJ1-5; clone size: many; CDR3 DNA: TGTGCCAGCTCACCGATGGGACAGGGGAATCAGCCCCAGCATTTT; CDR3 protein: CASSPMGQGNQPQHF
V gene: TRBV3-1; D gene: TRBD1; J gene: TRBJ1-2; clone size: many; CDR3 DNA: TGTGCCAGCAGCCCCCGAGAGGACAGGGAGGGCGGCTACACCTTC; CDR3 protein: CASSPREDREGGYTF
V gene: TRBV20-1; D gene: -; J gene: TRBJ2-6; clone size: many; CDR3 DNA: TGCAGTGGGGGTACGGGGTCTGGGGCCAACGTCCTGACTTTC; CDR3 protein: CSGGTGSGANVLTF
V gene: TRBV29-1; D gene: -; J gene: TRBJ2-7; clone size: -; CDR3 DNA: TGCAGCGGGGCAGGGGGAGGTTCCGGACACCGCTTC; CDR3 protein: CSGAGGGSGHRF
V gene: TRBV7-2; D gene: -; J gene: TRBJ2-6; clone size: many; CDR3 DNA: TGTGCCAGCAGCTTCGGTGGATCTGGGGCCAACGTCCTGACTTTC; CDR3 protein: CASSFGGSGANVLTF
V gene: TRBV4-1; D gene: TRBD2; J gene: TRBJ2-1; clone size: -; CDR3 DNA: TGCGCCAGCAGCGCTCCGGGAGGGCCAAATGAGCAGTTCTTC; CDR3 protein: CASSAPGGPNEQFF
V gene: TRBV5-1; D gene: TRBD1; J gene: TRBJ2-7; clone size: many; CDR3 DNA: TGCGCCAGCAGCCCCCGGGACAGGGGCGAGCAGTACTTC; CDR3 protein: CASSPRDRGEQYF
V gene: TRBV3-1; D gene: -; J gene: TRBJ1-5; clone size: many; CDR3 DNA: TGTGCCAGCAGCCCCTCAGGGACGAGGGGCAATCAGCCCCAGCATTTT; CDR3 protein: CASSPSGTRGNQPQHF
V gene: TRBV5-6; D gene: -; J gene: TRBJ1-5; clone size: many; CDR3 DNA: TGTGCCAGCAGCTTGGGGCAGGGTGATCAGCCCCAGCATTTT; CDR3 protein: CASSLGQGDQPQHF
V gene: TRBV29-1; D gene: TRBD1; J gene: TRBJ1-1; clone size: many; CDR3 DNA: TGCAGCGTAGAGGGGGCTTCGAACACTGAAGCTTTCTTT; CDR3 protein: CSVEGASNTEAFF